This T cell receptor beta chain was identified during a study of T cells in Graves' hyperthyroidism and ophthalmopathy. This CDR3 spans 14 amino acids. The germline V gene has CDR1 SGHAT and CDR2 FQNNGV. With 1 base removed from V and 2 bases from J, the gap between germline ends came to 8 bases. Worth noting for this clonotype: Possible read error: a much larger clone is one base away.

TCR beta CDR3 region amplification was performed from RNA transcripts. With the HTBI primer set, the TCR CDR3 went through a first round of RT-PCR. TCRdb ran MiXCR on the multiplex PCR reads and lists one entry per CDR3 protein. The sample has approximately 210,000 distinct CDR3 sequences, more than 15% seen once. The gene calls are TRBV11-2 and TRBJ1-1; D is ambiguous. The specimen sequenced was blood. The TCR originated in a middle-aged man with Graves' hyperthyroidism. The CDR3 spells CASSLGPSNTEAFF. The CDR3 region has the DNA TGTGCCAGCAGCTTAGGGCCTTCTAACACTGAAGCTTTCTTT.